The present T cell receptor (beta chain) was sequenced within a study of blood T cell repertoires in COVID-19. Study at large: The cDNA or gDNA used as material had been derived from T cells, B-cell-depleted T cells, or PBMCs.

The Seattle patients, enrolled during active infection, were followed longitudinally. Only in-frame clones appear in the TCRdb table, and some are missing; sequencing was by immunoSEQ multiplex PCR. The table records just over 250,000 clones, approximately 88% of them present only once. This clone was recorded many times. The CDR3 is made up of 16 amino acids. Trimming took 1 base from V and 0 from J; bases not matched to a gene: 3. Germline lookup yields CDR1 KGHSH and CDR2 LQKENI. J is TRBJ2-3 and V is TRBV18; 8 bases fit TRBD1. The sequence was collected from a woman in her 70s with COVID-19, enrolled during active disease. The sample taken for sequencing was peripheral blood. DNA of the CDR3: TGTGCCAGCTCACCACAAAGGACAGGGAGCACAGATACGCAGTATTTT. The encoded protein is CASSPQRTGSTDTQYF.